This T cell receptor (beta chain) derives from a study of T cell responses to AZD1222 COVID-19 vaccine. Regarding the study as a whole: Baseline seropositivity occurred in only a handful of AZD1222 recipients.

This CDR3 region has 16 residues. The V segment lost 2 bases and the J segment 2 bases; nucleotides outside the gene matches: 5. Germline CDR1 is SGHTA and CDR2 is FQGNSA. Worth noting for this clone: The antigen remains unidentified.

The repertoire was sequenced with immunoSEQ multiplex PCR; TCRdb's copy has only in-frame clones and lacks some. The sample lists about 85,000 clones; approximately 89% were seen once. The sequencing here drew on peripheral blood, taken on day 0 of AZD1222 vaccination. This TCR came from an adult in good health. The chain carries TRBV7-2 and TRBJ2-5, with 10 nucleotides matching TRBD1. The CDR3 nucleotides read TGTGCCAGCAGCTTAAGTAGGGACAGGGGACAAGAGACCCAGTACTTC. Its protein is CASSLSRDRGQETQYF.